The 21 T cell receptor beta chains below were found in one sample sequenced in a study of blood T cell repertoires in COVID-19. The data were produced by immunoSEQ multiplex PCR, yet TCRdb's version contains in-frame clones alone and is incomplete. The top ten clones hold 6% to 7% of a sample with about 66,000 clones, around 88% of them seen once. The sample was peripheral blood. The source of these receptors is a woman between 65 and 79 years old with acute or convalescent COVID-19.

The V and J genes are TRBV6-4 and TRBJ1-5, with a tentative D call TRBD1 (5 bases). Trimming pared 6 bases from V and 8 bases from J, leaving 23 bases between. This CDR3 has 16 residues. Germline assignment: CDR1 MRHNA and CDR2 SNTAGT. The CDR3 loop is CASREGTVAGIEPQHF. As DNA, the CDR3 is TGTGCCAGCAGGGAAGGGACTGTAGCGGGCATAGAGCCCCAGCATTTT.

The genes are TRBV2 and TRBJ1-1; D is ambiguous. Between the trimmed V and J ends, which lost 6 bases and 0 bases, there was a span of 8 bases. Looked up from germline, CDR1 is SNHLY and CDR2 is FYNNEI. The CDR3 has 13 residues. The CDR3 region is CASSLLMNTEAFF. The CDR3 DNA is TGTGCCAGCAGCCTCTTAATGAACACTGAAGCTTTCTTT.

The V call is TRBV27, the J call TRBJ2-5; 12 bases line up with TRBD1. Germline V gives CDR1 MNHEY, CDR2 SMNVEV (reference sequence). The CDR3 is made up of 14 amino acids. Germline trimming cut 8 bases from V and 12 bases from J; bases unmatched to any gene: 13. The CDR3 loop reads CASGVGTGGDSKYF. CDR3 in DNA: TGTGCCAGCGGGGTAGGGACAGGGGGCGATTCCAAGTACTTC.

The gene calls are TRBV5-1 and TRBJ1-1; D is undetermined. The germline V and J ends were trimmed by 0 bases and 0 bases, with 9 bases remaining between them. Germline values: CDR1 SGHRS, CDR2 YFSETQ. CDR3 size: 15 residues. CDR3 DNA: TGCGCCAGCAGCTTGGCCGGTCATCTGAACACTGAAGCTTTCTTT. Protein sequence: CASSLAGHLNTEAFF.

This chain uses TRBV29-1 with TRBJ1-1, with D perhaps TRBD1 (5 bases). V gave up 5 bases and J gave up 1 base, with 8 bases separating them. Germline lookup yields CDR1 SQVTM and CDR2 ANQGSEA. This CDR3 comprises 12 residues. CDR3 bases: TGCAGCGTTCGGAGGGGGAACACTGAAGCTTTCTTT. This gives the protein CSVRRGNTEAFF.

This clone was seen only a few times. This chain connects TRBV5-1 to TRBJ1-4; TRBD1 aligns across 10 bases. This CDR3 has 16 residues. The germline V gene has CDR1 SGHRS and CDR2 YFSETQ. V trimming: 4 bases; J trimming: 0 bases; junction bases outside the gene matches: 3. CDR3 in DNA: TGCGCCAGCAGCATGGACAGGGGGGCAACTAATGAAAAACTGTTTTTT. It yields the protein CASSMDRGATNEKLFF. Supplemented by reference TRBV5-1 and TRBJ1-4, the full variable domain reads KAGVTQTPRYLIKTRGQQVTLSCSPISGHRSVSWYQQTPGQGLQFLFEYFSETQRNKGNFPGRFSGRQFSNSRSEMNVSTLELGDSALYLCASSMDRGATNEKLFFGSGTQLSVL.

The V and J genes are TRBV5-6 and TRBJ2-7, with D possibly matching TRBD2 (6 bases). V lost 3 bases and J 2 bases, leaving 12 bases between the germline ends. Germline assignment: CDR1 SGHDT and CDR2 YYEEEE. The CDR3 runs 14 residues. In DNA form, the CDR3 reads TGTGCCAGCAGCTGGGGGGAGTCCGCCTACGAGCAGTACTTC. Translated, it gives CASSWGESAYEQYF.

The V call is TRBV12-5, the J call TRBJ2-3; TRBD2 matches at 9 bases. Germline-derived CDR1 and CDR2 are LGHNT and FRNRAP. J lost 0 bases, V lost 0 bases, and 19 bases had no gene match. The CDR3 runs 22 residues. CDR3 amino acids: CASGLVPWMRREGRSSTDTQYF. The CDR3 coding sequence is TGTGCTAGTGGTTTGGTACCGTGGATGAGGCGGGAGGGCCGATCGAGCACAGATACGCAGTATTTT.

The CDR3 DNA reads TGCGCCAGCAGCCAGGATTGGAGGAGCTCCTACGAGCAGTACTTC. Amino acid sequence: CASSQDWRSSYEQYF. The genes are TRBV4-1 and TRBJ2-7, with a tentative D call TRBD2 (5 bases). CDR1 MGHRA and CDR2 YSYEKL come from the germline V gene. The CDR3 runs to 15 residues. V was trimmed by 3 bases and J by 0 bases, leaving 12 bases between them.

V is TRBV28 and J is TRBJ2-7; 10 bases fit TRBD2. Looked up from germline, CDR1 is MDHEN and CDR2 is SYDVKM. J gave up 4 bases and V 2 bases, and 5 bases lay outside the gene matches. The CDR3 length is 15 residues. CDR3 in DNA: TGTGCCAGCAGTTTACTAGCGGGAGAGAAGTACGAGCAGTACTTC. Translation: CASSLLAGEKYEQYF.

The chain couples TRBV5-6 to TRBJ2-1; D is uncertain. Germline V gives CDR1 SGHDT, CDR2 YYEEEE. The V end was cut by 4 bases, the J end by 0 bases, with 11 bases between. The CDR3 spans 15 residues. CDR3: CASSIGFSSYNEQFF. The CDR3 bases are TGTGCCAGCAGCATCGGGTTTAGCTCCTACAATGAGCAGTTCTTC.

The chain links TRBV11-1 to TRBJ2-1; TRBD2 matches at 7 bases. CDR3 length equals 15 residues. Germline CDR1 and CDR2: SGHAT and FQDESV (reference sequence). The J segment lost 6 bases and the V segment lost 2 bases, leaving 7 bases of the junction unmatched. CDR3 region: CASSLMTGGRNEQFF. DNA of the CDR3: TGTGCCAGCAGCTTAATGACGGGAGGCCGCAATGAGCAGTTCTTC.

In its sample, this clone was seen a few times. J is TRBJ2-7 and V is TRBV6-6; 7 positions match TRBD2. Per the germline V gene, CDR1 is MNHNY and CDR2 is SVGAGI (reference sequence). The CDR3 length is 14 residues. V lost 7 bases to trimming and J lost 7 bases; unmatched junction nucleotides: 13. The CDR3 sequence is CASNQGLPIGEQYF. The CDR3 DNA reads as TGTGCCAGCAATCAGGGACTACCTATTGGGGAGCAGTACTTC.

The chain couples TRBV5-1 to TRBJ1-5; weak D call: TRBD1 (6 bases). The CDR3 spans 14 residues. Trimming pared 0 bases from V and 7 bases from J, leaving 11 bases between. In germline, CDR1 is SGHRS, CDR2 YFSETQ. As DNA, the CDR3 is TGCGCCAGCAGCTTGGTGTCAGGGGAACAGCCCCAGCATTTT. This sequence encodes CASSLVSGEQPQHF. Drawing the rest from reference TRBV5-1 and TRBJ1-5, the complete variable domain is KAGVTQTPRYLIKTRGQQVTLSCSPISGHRSVSWYQQTPGQGLQFLFEYFSETQRNKGNFPGRFSGRQFSNSRSEMNVSTLELGDSALYLCASSLVSGEQPQHFGDGTRLSIL.

This clone has only one observation. This sequence joins TRBV19 and TRBJ2-2; 7 bases are shared with TRBD1. The CDR3 is 16 residues long. Trimming cost V 6 bases and J 1 base; bases outside gene matches: 8. Germline loops: CDR1 LNHDA, CDR2 SQIVND (reference sequence). In DNA form, the CDR3 reads TGTGCCAGTAGGAGGGGACAGTCGATGAACACCGGGGAGCTGTTTTTT. Residues: CASRRGQSMNTGELFF.

The chain is built from TRBV18 and TRBJ2-5; TRBD2 matches at 12 bases. There are 16 residues in the CDR3. Germline V gives CDR1 KGHSH, CDR2 LQKENI. V gave up 6 bases and J gave up 5 bases; unmatched junction bases: 10. As DNA, the CDR3 is TGTGCCAGCTCTCCGCCTCTAGCGGGAGGGCGTGAGACCCAGTACTTC. Translating gives CASSPPLAGGRETQYF.

The J gene is TRBJ1-1, the V gene TRBV5-8; D is undetermined. Deletions cut 2 bases from V and 3 bases from J, with 11 bases between. The CDR3 is 14 amino acids. The V gene's germline CDR1 is SGHTS and CDR2 YDEGEE. DNA for the CDR3: TGTGCCAGCAGCTTCCGTTGGAGGGACACTGAAGCTTTCTTT. Its translation is CASSFRWRDTEAFF.

The CDR3 nucleotides read TGCGCCAGCAGCCAAGACAAGCAAGCTTTCAATGAGCAGTTCTTC. Its translation: CASSQDKQAFNEQFF. This sequence joins TRBV4-3 and TRBJ2-1, with D unresolved. The CDR3 extends over 15 amino acids. From germline, CDR1 is LGHNA and CDR2 YSLEER. Trimming took 0 bases from V and 6 from J, leaving 12 bases between them.

The chain is built from TRBV7-3 and TRBJ2-1, with D perhaps TRBD2 (5 bases). V was shortened by 5 bases and J by 10 bases, with 12 bases between the two germline ends. CDR1 and CDR2 (germline): SGHTA, FQGTGA. This CDR3 is built from 12 residues. The CDR3 DNA is TGTGCCAGCAGCATCCCTGGAGGAGAGCAGTTCTTC. This codes for CASSIPGGEQFF. Based on the CDR3 plus reference TRBV7-3 and TRBJ2-1, the full variable domain is GAGVSQTPSNKVTEKGKYVELRCDPISGHTALYWYRQSLGQGPEFLIYFQGTGAADDSGLPNDRFFAVRPEGSVSTLKIQRTERGDSAVYLCASSIPGGEQFFGPGTRLTVL.

This chain connects TRBV7-6 to TRBJ2-7; the match to TRBD1 covers 9 bases. V trimming: 5 bases; J trimming: 6 bases; junction bases outside the gene matches: 17. The CDR3 loop spans 17 amino acids. The germline V gene encodes CDR1 SGHVS and CDR2 FNYEAQ. The DNA for the CDR3 is TGTGCCAGCAGCCGTATGATATCAGCCGGACAGGGGTTCGAGCAGTACTTC. Its translation: CASSRMISAGQGFEQYF.

The chain has TRBV2 and TRBJ2-3; D is possibly TRBD2 (6 bases). This CDR3 contains 12 residues. Trimming shortened V by 7 bases and J by 5 bases, and 10 bases separated the two germline ends. Germline V lookup: CDR1 SNHLY, CDR2 FYNNEI. For the CDR3, the DNA is TGTGCCAGCAAGGAGGGGAAAGATACGCAGTATTTT. Its translation: CASKEGKDTQYF. The variable domain in full, with the rest retrieved from reference TRBV2 and TRBJ2-3, is EPEVTQTPSHQVTQMGQEVILRCVPISNHLYFYWYRQILGQKVEFLVSFYNNEISEKSEIFDDQFSVERPDGSNFTLKIRSTKLEDSAMYFCASKEGKDTQYFGPGTRLTVL.